A selection of T cell receptor beta chains follows, all from one sample in a study of blood T cells in healthy people across ages. TCRdb re-derived calls from the 5' RACE reads in MiXCR, one entry per CDR3 protein. Of around 1.5 million distinct CDR3 sequences in the sample, roughly 32% were seen once. Material: blood. These receptors were obtained from a woman aged 30 to 39 in good health. Each CDR3 is given with its conserved first and last residue. D genes are given only for firm matches. Rows give clone size only sometimes, using once, few, many, or a class for an expanded clone.

d_gene | j_gene | v_gene | abundance | CDR3aa | CDR3nt
- | TRBJ2-1 | TRBV29-1 | - | CSVGGTPCREQFF | TGCAGCGTGGGCGGGACACCTTGTAGGGAGCAGTTCTTC
- | TRBJ2-1 | TRBV5-1 | - | CASSLIRVNEQFF | TGTGCCAGCAGCTTGATAAGGGTTAATGAGCAGTTCTTC
- | TRBJ1-1 | TRBV5-1 | once | CASTVMERKMNTEAFF | TGCGCCAGCACCGTAATGGAACGGAAGATGAACACTGAAGCTTTCTTT
- | TRBJ1-2 | TRBV6-5 | - | CAGTPSVGQVNYGYTF | TGTGCCGGCACCCCTTCTGTAGGGCAGGTGAACTATGGCTACACCTTC
- | TRBJ2-3 | TRBV6-2/TRBV6-3 | few | CASSDRGGSTDTQYF | TGTGCCAGCAGTGACAGGGGAGGGAGCACAGATACGCAGTATTTT
- | TRBJ2-5 | TRBV7-2 | - | CASSLNRVETQYF | TGTGCCAGCAGCTTAAACAGGGTAGAGACCCAGTACTTC
- | TRBJ2-3 | TRBV6-5 | - | CASSSPLGTDTQYF | TGTGCCAGCAGTTCCCCCCTTGGGACGGATACGCAGTATTTT
TRBD1 | TRBJ2-7 | TRBV20-1 | - | CSAYGQGGKGEQYF | TGCAGTGCTTACGGACAGGGTGGAAAAGGCGAGCAGTACTTC
TRBD2 | TRBJ2-1 | TRBV6-1 | - | CASSDPGGAGANEQFF | TGTGCCAGCAGTGACCCCGGGGGAGCGGGAGCGAATGAGCAGTTCTTC
- | TRBJ2-1 | TRBV20-1 | - | CRARDRLDVQFF | TGCAGGGCTAGAGATCGACTAGATGTGCAGTTCTTC
- | TRBJ2-1 | TRBV7-2 | many | CASSWQGSSYNEQFF | TGTGCCAGCAGCTGGCAGGGGAGCTCCTACAATGAGCAGTTCTTC